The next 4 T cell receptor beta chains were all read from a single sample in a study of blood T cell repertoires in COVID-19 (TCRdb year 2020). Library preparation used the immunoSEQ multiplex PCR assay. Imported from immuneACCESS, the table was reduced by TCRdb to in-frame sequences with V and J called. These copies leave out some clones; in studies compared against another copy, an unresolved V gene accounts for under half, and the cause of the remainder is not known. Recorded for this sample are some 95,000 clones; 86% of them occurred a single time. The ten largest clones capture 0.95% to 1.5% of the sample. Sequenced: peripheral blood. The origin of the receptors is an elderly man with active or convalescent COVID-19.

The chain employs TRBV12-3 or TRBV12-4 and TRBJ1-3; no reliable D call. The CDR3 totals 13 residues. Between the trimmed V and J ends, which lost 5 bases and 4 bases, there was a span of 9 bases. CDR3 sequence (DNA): TGTGCCAGCAGTATTCAGTCAGGAAACACCATATATTTT. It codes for CASSIQSGNTIYF.

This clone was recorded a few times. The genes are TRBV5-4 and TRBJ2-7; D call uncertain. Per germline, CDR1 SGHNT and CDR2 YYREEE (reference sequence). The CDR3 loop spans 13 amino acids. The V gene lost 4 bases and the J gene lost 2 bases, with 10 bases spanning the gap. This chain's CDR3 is CASSRNRAYEQYF. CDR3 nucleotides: TGTGCCAGCAGCCGGAACAGAGCCTACGAGCAGTACTTC.

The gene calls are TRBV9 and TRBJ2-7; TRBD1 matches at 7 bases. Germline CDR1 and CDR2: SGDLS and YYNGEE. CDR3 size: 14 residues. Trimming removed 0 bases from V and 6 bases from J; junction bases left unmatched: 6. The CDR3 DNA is TGTGCCAGCAGCGTAGTAAACTCAGGGGGCGAGCAGTACTTC. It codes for CASSVVNSGGEQYF.

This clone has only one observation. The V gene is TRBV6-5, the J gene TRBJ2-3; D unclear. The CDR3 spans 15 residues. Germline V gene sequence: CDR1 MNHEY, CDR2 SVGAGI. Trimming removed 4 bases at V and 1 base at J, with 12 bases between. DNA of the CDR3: TGTGCCAGCAGTTCTTTGCTAATCGGCACAGATACGCAGTATTTT. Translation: CASSSLLIGTDTQYF.